A single sample gave rise to the 25 T cell receptor beta chains below, sequenced in a study of blood T cell repertoires in COVID-19. Produced via immunoSEQ multiplex PCR; TCRdb's table is partial and in-frame only. The sample lists 150,000 or so clones; around 84% were seen once. Sequencing used PBMCs or T cells enriched from blood (not recorded which). The receptors here all came from a woman between 45 and 60 years old who had recovered from COVID-19.

A single count supports this clone. The V and J genes are TRBV19 and TRBJ2-7, with D possibly being TRBD1 (6 bases). The CDR3 is 13 amino acids. Germline CDR1 LNHDA, CDR2 SQIVND (reference sequence). With 9 bases removed from V and 4 bases from J, the gap between germline ends came to 16 bases. The CDR3 sequence is CASTQGIGYEQYF. The CDR3 DNA sequence: TGTGCCAGCACCCAGGGGATCGGGTACGAGCAGTACTTC.

The chain couples TRBV9 to TRBJ1-2; weak D call: TRBD1 (6 bases). The V and J ends lost 3 bases and 0 bases respectively, with 15 bases between them. Germline values: CDR1 SGDLS, CDR2 YYNGEE. CDR3 length equals 16 residues. CDR3 sequence: CASSGTRTEANYGYTF. The CDR3, as DNA: TGTGCCAGCAGCGGAACACGGACAGAGGCTAACTATGGCTACACCTTC.

The J gene is TRBJ2-6, the V gene TRBV7-2; tentative D call: TRBD2 (5 bases). Trimming left V 7 bases short and J 0 bases short, with 13 bases between. This CDR3 spans 16 amino acids. CDR1 and CDR2 from the germline V gene are SGHTA and FQGNSA. CDR3 region: CASTVSGSSGANVLTF. The CDR3 DNA follows: TGTGCCAGCACTGTGAGCGGAAGCTCTGGGGCCAACGTCCTGACTTTC.

The rearrangement uses TRBV11-3 and TRBJ2-1; D uncertain. Trimming took off 2 bases at V and 7 bases at J, with 12 bases between the two ends. The CDR3 runs 14 residues. Germline V lookup: CDR1 SGHNT, CDR2 YENEEA. Here the CDR3 reads CASSLFYEDNEQFF. CDR3 in DNA: TGTGCCAGCAGCTTATTCTACGAGGATAATGAGCAGTTCTTC.

V usage is TRBV2 and J usage is TRBJ2-2, with 12 bases that match TRBD1. Germline CDR1 and CDR2: SNHLY and FYNNEI. Unmatched junction bases numbered 6, after V lost 4 bases and J lost 3 bases. The CDR3 has 17 residues. CDR3 coding DNA: TGTGCCAGCAGTGTAGGGACAGGGGGCTCGGACACCGGGGAGCTGTTTTTT. This translates into CASSVGTGGSDTGELFF.

CDR3 amino acids: CASRRQGSYEQYF. The CDR3 coding sequence is TGTGCCAGCAGAAGACAGGGGTCCTACGAGCAGTACTTC. The chain has TRBV12-3 or TRBV12-4 and TRBJ2-7; 8 bases align to TRBD1. V lost 6 bases and J lost 1; bases outside the gene matches: 2. The CDR3 is 13 amino acids.

This chain connects TRBV5-1 to TRBJ2-1, with D uncertain. Trimming removed 3 bases at V and 2 bases at J, with 6 bases between. The CDR3 contains 13 residues. CDR1 and CDR2 (germline): SGHRS, YFSETQ. The CDR3 loop reads CASSSDTYNEQFF. The CDR3 nucleotides read TGCGCCAGCAGCTCCGACACCTACAATGAGCAGTTCTTC.

V is TRBV11-3 and J is TRBJ2-1; 8 nucleotides align to TRBD2. In germline, CDR1 is SGHNT, CDR2 YENEEA. The CDR3 length is 15 residues. The ends lost 3 bases at V and 10 bases at J; junction bases unmatched: 11. CDR3 sequence reads: CASSLVGGASREQFF. The CDR3 nucleotides read TGTGCCAGCAGCTTGGTCGGGGGGGCCTCAAGAGAGCAGTTCTTC.

The genes are TRBV7-3 and TRBJ2-1; 9 bases match TRBD1. This CDR3 region has 16 residues. Germline CDR1 reads SGHTA; CDR2 reads FQGTGA. V shed 5 bases and J 9 bases; nucleotides not matched to a gene: 14. The CDR3 loop is CASSLQSGTGNGEQFF. In DNA, the CDR3 is TGTGCCAGCAGCCTGCAATCCGGGACAGGGAATGGTGAGCAGTTCTTC.

The chain has TRBV2 and TRBJ2-2; tentatively, D is TRBD2 (6 bases). The CDR3 has 13 amino acids. Trimming removed 4 bases from V and 5 bases from J, with 8 bases in between. CDR1 and CDR2 (germline): SNHLY, FYNNEI. CDR3: CASSVEGTGELFF. For the CDR3, the DNA is TGTGCCAGCAGTGTGGAGGGGACCGGGGAGCTGTTTTTT.

This chain joins TRBV27 and TRBJ1-6; 10 nucleotides match TRBD1. V gave up 5 bases and J gave up 10 bases; unmatched junction bases: 5. Germline CDR1 reads MNHEY; CDR2 reads SMNVEV (reference sequence). The CDR3 covers 14 residues. The CDR3 sequence: CASSGGQGRSPLHF. CDR3 DNA sequence: TGTGCCAGCAGTGGGGGACAGGGGAGATCACCCCTCCACTTT.

The chain employs TRBV18 and TRBJ2-2, with D tentatively TRBD1 (5 bases). This CDR3 has 17 amino acids. V lost 4 bases and J 1 base, leaving 16 bases between the germline ends. Per germline, CDR1 KGHSH and CDR2 LQKENI. The CDR3: CASSLDVPQGNTGELFF. The DNA for the CDR3 is TGTGCCAGCTCACTCGACGTTCCTCAGGGGAACACCGGGGAGCTGTTTTTT.

The genes are TRBV2 and TRBJ1-1; TRBD1 matches at 9 bases. The CDR3 runs to 19 residues. Germline V gene sequence: CDR1 SNHLY, CDR2 FYNNEI. V dropped 6 bases and J dropped 2; count of bases not matched to a gene: 19. The CDR3 DNA reads as TGTGCCAGCAGCCTACTAGGGACAGGGAAGTTGAGAGGTAACACTGAAGCTTTCTTT. This sequence encodes CASSLLGTGKLRGNTEAFF.

The rearrangement links TRBV7-8 to TRBJ2-5, with a weak D call TRBD2 (5 bases). CDR3 length: 15 residues. V lost 2 bases to trimming and J lost 1 base, with 11 bases between them. The germline gives CDR1 SGHVS, CDR2 FQNEAQ. The DNA for the CDR3 is TGTGCCAGCAGCTTATGGGAGAAGGTCCAAGAGACCCAGTACTTC. The encoded protein is CASSLWEKVQETQYF.

The chain couples TRBV9 to TRBJ2-1; D may be TRBD1 (5 bases). This CDR3 comprises 15 residues. CDR1 SGDLS and CDR2 YYNGEE come from the germline V gene. Trimming took 1 base from V and 9 from J, leaving 17 bases between them. The CDR3 is CASSVISLEQGEQFF. The CDR3 DNA reads TGTGCCAGCAGCGTAATTTCTCTGGAGCAGGGTGAGCAGTTCTTC.

The chain combines TRBV5-1 with TRBJ2-1, with a tentative D call TRBD1 (5 bases). Germline CDR1 is SGHRS and CDR2 is YFSETQ. This CDR3 region has 15 residues. The V end was cut by 4 bases, the J end by 0 bases, with 11 bases between. CDR3 in amino acids: CASSVTGASYNEQFF. The CDR3 DNA reads TGCGCCAGCAGCGTTACAGGTGCCTCCTACAATGAGCAGTTCTTC.

The V and J genes are TRBV7-8 and TRBJ2-1, with 11 bases identical to TRBD2. Germline loops: CDR1 SGHVS, CDR2 FQNEAQ. V lost 5 bases and J lost 8; bases outside the gene matches: 14. This CDR3 region has 17 residues. The CDR3 region is CASSQKETSGDGDEQFF. CDR3 coding DNA: TGTGCCAGCAGCCAGAAGGAGACTAGCGGGGACGGCGATGAGCAGTTCTTC. Based on the CDR3 plus reference TRBV7-8 and TRBJ2-1, the full variable domain is GAGVSQSPRYKVAKRGQDVALRCDPISGHVSLFWYQQALGQGPEFLTYFQNEAQLDKSGLPSDRFFAERPEGSVSTLKIQRTQQEDSAVYLCASSQKETSGDGDEQFFGPGTRLTVL.

CDR3 region: CASSLGAGRRHTEAFF. The CDR3 DNA follows: TGTGCCAGCAGCTTGGGGGCAGGGAGGCGGCACACTGAAGCTTTCTTT. The gene calls are TRBV5-4 and TRBJ1-1, with a weak D call TRBD1 (5 bases). Trimming left V 0 bases short and J 3 bases short, with 15 bases between. Germline CDR1 and CDR2: SGHNT and YYREEE (reference sequence). This CDR3 has 16 amino acids. Full variable domain (missing parts from reference TRBV5-4 and TRBJ1-1): ETGVTQSPTHLIKTRGQQVTLRCSSQSGHNTVSWYQQALGQGPQFIFQYYREEENGRGNFPPRFSGLQFPNYSSELNVNALELDDSALYLCASSLGAGRRHTEAFFGQGTRLTVV.

The chain uses TRBV28 and TRBJ1-4, with 9 bases that match TRBD1. The length of the CDR3 is 14 residues. In germline, CDR1 is MDHEN, CDR2 SYDVKM. Trimming removed 10 bases from V and 5 bases from J; junction bases left unmatched: 8. The CDR3 sequence is CAITSGTGNEKLFF. The CDR3 DNA reads TGTGCCATCACCTCCGGGACAGGGAATGAAAAACTGTTTTTT.

V is TRBV7-2 and J is TRBJ1-4; no clear D gene. Trimming removed 4 bases from V and 8 bases from J, with 11 bases in between. CDR1 and CDR2 (germline): SGHTA, FQGNSA. The CDR3 runs 13 residues. The CDR3 here is CASSYGNYEKLFF. DNA for the CDR3: TGTGCCAGCAGCTACGGGAATTACGAAAAACTGTTTTTT.

The sample holds a few counts of this clone. The chain recombines TRBV28 with TRBJ1-1; no firm D call. The CDR3 covers 14 residues. Deletions cut 8 bases from V and 1 base from J, with 14 bases between. Per germline, CDR1 MDHEN and CDR2 SYDVKM. CDR3 coding DNA: TGTGCCAGCGTTCTCAGGTTCCAGAACACTGAAGCTTTCTTT. Protein product: CASVLRFQNTEAFF.

There are a few counts of this clone. The chain uses TRBV6-5 and TRBJ2-7, with D possibly matching TRBD1 (6 bases). The CDR3 is 14 residues long. V was clipped by 4 bases and J by 6 bases, with 16 bases between them. Germline V gene sequence: CDR1 MNHEY, CDR2 SVGAGI. CDR3: CASSLTGTRTEQYF. The DNA for the CDR3 is TGTGCCAGCAGTTTGACAGGTACCAGAACCGAGCAGTACTTC.

The chain employs TRBV4-3 and TRBJ1-2, with 8 bases lining up with TRBD1. The length of the CDR3 is 14 residues. V shed 0 bases and J 11 bases; nucleotides not matched to a gene: 8. CDR1 and CDR2 (germline): LGHNA, YSLEER. CDR3 DNA: TGCGCCAGCAGCCAAGATATGGGGACAGGTCCGTACACCTTC. Protein sequence: CASSQDMGTGPYTF.

The J gene is TRBJ1-6, the V gene TRBV6-2 or TRBV6-3, with D uncertain. Trimming cost V 6 bases and J 5 bases, with 17 bases left between them. This CDR3 spans 16 amino acids. Germline V gene sequence: CDR1 MNHEY, CDR2 SVGEGT. The CDR3 protein is CASSSRGSVNNSPLHF. CDR3 nucleotides: TGTGCCAGCAGCTCTCGAGGGAGTGTCAATAATTCACCCCTCCACTTT.

The rearrangement uses TRBV4-1 and TRBJ2-7, with 7 nucleotides matching TRBD2. V gave up 0 bases and J gave up 2 bases; unmatched junction bases: 10. Germline V CDR1 and CDR2: MGHRA, YSYEKL. The CDR3 is 17 residues long. This chain's CDR3 is CASSQERSSGYAYEQYF. The CDR3 region has the DNA TGCGCCAGCAGCCAAGAACGGTCTAGCGGTTACGCCTACGAGCAGTACTTC.